This T cell receptor beta chain was sequenced in a study of T cells in Graves' hyperthyroidism and ophthalmopathy. What was amplified from RNA transcripts were TCR beta CDR3 regions. The HTBI set primed first-round TCR CDR3 RT-PCR. TCRdb reprocessed the multiplex PCR reads via MiXCR and lists one record per CDR3 protein. The repertoire holds about 560,000 distinct CDR3 sequences, with roughly 17% as singletons. This clonotype was seen repeatedly, ten times or more. Germline loops: CDR1 SNHLY, CDR2 FYNNEI. The CDR3 extends over 18 amino acids. Trimming left V 2 bases short and J 5 bases short, with 23 bases between. Exclusion of patients followed from uncontrolled infection, other autoimmune disease, pregnancy or lactation. Fresh peripheral blood, 8 to 10 ml of it, supplied the PBMCs.

The receptor was isolated from a woman under 30 with Graves' hyperthyroidism. This sequence joins TRBV2 and TRBJ2-3; D is unclear. The sequencing input was blood. The CDR3 bases are TGTGCCAGCAGTGAATTTAGCCCCTGGGCTCCTGAGGTAGATACGCAGTATTTT. Protein product: CASSEFSPWAPEVDTQYF.